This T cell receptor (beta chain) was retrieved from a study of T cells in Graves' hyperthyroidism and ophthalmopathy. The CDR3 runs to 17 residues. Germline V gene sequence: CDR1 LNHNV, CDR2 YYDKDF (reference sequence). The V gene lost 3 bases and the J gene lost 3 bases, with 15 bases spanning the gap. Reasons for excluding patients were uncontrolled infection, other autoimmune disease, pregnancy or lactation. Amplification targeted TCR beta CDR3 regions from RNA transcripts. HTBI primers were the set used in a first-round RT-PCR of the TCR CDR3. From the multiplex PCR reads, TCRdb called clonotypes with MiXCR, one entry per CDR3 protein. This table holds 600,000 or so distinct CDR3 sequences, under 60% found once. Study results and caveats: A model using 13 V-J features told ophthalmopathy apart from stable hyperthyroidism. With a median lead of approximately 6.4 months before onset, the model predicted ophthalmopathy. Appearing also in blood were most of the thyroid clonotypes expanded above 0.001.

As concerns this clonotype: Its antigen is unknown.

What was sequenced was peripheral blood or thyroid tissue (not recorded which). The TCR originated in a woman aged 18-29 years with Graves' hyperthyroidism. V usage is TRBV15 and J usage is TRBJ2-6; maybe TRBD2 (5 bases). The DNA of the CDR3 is TGTGCCACCAGCAGCCAAGAATACGGGGTTGGGGCCAACGTCCTGACTTTC. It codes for CATSSQEYGVGANVLTF.